The sequence of this T cell receptor (beta chain) was determined in a study of blood T cell repertoires in COVID-19 (dated by TCRdb to about 2020). In the study overall: Samples covering the acute and convalescent phases of COVID-19 were provided by collaborators in the United States, Italy and Spain. The repertoires were released in a freely available public database meant as a resource for research on the immune response to SARS-CoV-2. Nearly every sample came with metadata listing a de-identified subject ID, COVID-19 status, age in years and sex. The material from the prospective study consisted of cDNA or gDNA derived from T cells, B-cell-depleted T cells, or PBMCs. Where available, HLA class I and class II types were taken from metadata supplied by the sample provider and were not determined by assay-based typing. The samples were drawn from two sources: the first 160 participants of the ongoing ImmuneRACE study, and 950 to 1,500 subjects contributed by 6 global collaborators. Subjects who had been exposed to COVID-19, were actively infected with it, or had recovered from it provided the deeply sampled blood TCRbeta repertoires that made up the dataset.

Summary of the overall study and its limitations: The quantity of clinical and demographic metadata differed by source and by participant and was supplied without curation.

For this clone: Its binding antigen is unknown. No much larger clone is present one base from it, and per-base qualities are unavailable.

TCRbeta CDR3 regions were amplified from genomic DNA using the immunoSEQ Assay, a bias-controlled multiplex PCR. For the original study's pipeline: Nucleated cell counts per sample were estimated from amplification of reference gene primers within the assay. Sequence reads were collapsed and filtered to measure the absolute abundance of every unique TCRbeta CDR3 rearrangement. For each sample, productive Simpson clonality was calculated as the square root of Simpson's diversity index over productive rearrangements. TCRdb stores this immuneACCESS table with in-frame sequences only. Part of the clones is absent; in the studies checked, under half of the shortfall reflects unresolved V genes, and no reason is known for the rest. From that table come the V and J calls and clone size; the DNA was used to work out D and trimming. The sample data list 150,000 to 200,000 clones, and roughly 90% of these were observed just once. The ten top clones hold 15% to 20% of the sample.

Each collaborating institution followed its own protocols to collect whole blood in K2EDTA tubes. For TCRbeta analysis, collaborators shipped samples in one of three forms: frozen whole blood, isolated PBMCs, or DNA extracted from either of those sample types. CDR1 and CDR2 are drawn from the germline V gene: SGHTS, YDEGEE. V trim: 2 bases; J trim: 2 bases; unmatched bases: 6. The CDR3 has 15 amino acids, counting the end cysteine and phenylalanine. Only CDR3 DNA is held: 45 bases, read in frame from base 1. In this chain, TRBV5-8 is recombined with TRBJ2-7; 8 central bases correspond to TRBD2. Specimen: peripheral blood. The TCR was taken from a man in his 60s with active or convalescent COVID-19. The sequence in DNA is TGTGCCAGCAGCTTTTTTAGCGGGACTGCCTACGAGCAGTACTTC. This yields the protein CASSFFSGTAYEQYF.